The TCR beta chain under discussion was sequenced for a study of molecular identifiers for immune sequencing clone quantification. Every naive CD8 library was made from between roughly 17,000 and 1,100,000 sorted cells with 10%, 30% or 50% RNA. Using a CD8+CD4-CCR7+CD45RA+ phenotype, naive CD8 T cells were sorted. Previously described methods and listed TCR primers produced bulk TCR libraries. Each CDR3 protein gets one entry after TCRdb re-called the PCR reads with MiXCR. There are 85,000 to 100,000 distinct CDR3 sequences in the sample; 20% to 25% occur only once, and about 0.99% lies in the top ten. The sample holds many counts of this clonotype. Its antigen is as yet unknown. Study-level points and caveats: For highly expanded clones, sizes could be underestimated when identical TCR molecules share a barcode.

J was trimmed by 1 base and V by 6 bases; bases with no gene match: 7. This CDR3 region has 14 residues. Looked up from germline, CDR1 is DFQATT and CDR2 is SNEGSKA (reference sequence). The receptor's source is a human donor in good health. Some libraries in this study had Jurkat cell RNA spiked in. The chain has TRBV20-1 and TRBJ2-7, with 9 bases matching TRBD1. The sequencing input was naive CD8+ T cells from blood, with Jurkat cell RNA spiked in. The subset is: FACS-sorted CD8+CD4-CCR7+CD45RA+ naive T cells. In nucleotides, the CDR3 is TGCAGTGCACAAGACAGGGGGGGATCCTACGAGCAGTACTTC. Encoded protein: CSAQDRGGSYEQYF.